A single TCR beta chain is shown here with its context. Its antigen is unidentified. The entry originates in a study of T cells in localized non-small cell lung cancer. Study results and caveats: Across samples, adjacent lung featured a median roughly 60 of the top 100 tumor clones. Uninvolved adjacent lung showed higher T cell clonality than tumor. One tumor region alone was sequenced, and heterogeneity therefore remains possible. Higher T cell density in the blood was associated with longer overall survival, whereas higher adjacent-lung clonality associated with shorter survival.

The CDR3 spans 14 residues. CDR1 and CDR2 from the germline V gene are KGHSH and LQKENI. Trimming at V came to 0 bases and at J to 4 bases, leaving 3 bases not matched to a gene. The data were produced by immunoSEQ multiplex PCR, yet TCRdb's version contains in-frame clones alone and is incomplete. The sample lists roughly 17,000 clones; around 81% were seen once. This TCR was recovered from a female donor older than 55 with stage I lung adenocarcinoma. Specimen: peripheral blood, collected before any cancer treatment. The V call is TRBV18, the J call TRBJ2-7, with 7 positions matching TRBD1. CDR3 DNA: TGTGCCAGCTCACCACCGGGACAGACATACGAGCAGTACTTC. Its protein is CASSPPGQTYEQYF.